The 5 T cell receptor beta chains below come from one sample, sequenced in a study of T cell responses to AZD1222 COVID-19 vaccine. Repertoires were generated with immunoSEQ multiplex PCR, while TCRdb's copy carries only in-frame clones and drops some. Of under 200,000 clones listed, about 90% are singletons. The source material was peripheral blood, sampled on day 0 of AZD1222 vaccination. These receptors all stem from an adult in good health.

The V gene is TRBV19, the J gene TRBJ1-6, with D maybe TRBD1 (5 bases). This CDR3 is 16 amino acids long. Trimming left V 5 bases short and J 7 bases short, with 18 bases between. CDR1 and CDR2 (germline): LNHDA, SQIVND (reference sequence). CDR3 residues: CASSHDRQRLNSPLHF. DNA of the CDR3: TGTGCCAGTAGTCACGATCGACAGCGACTAAATTCACCCCTCCACTTT.

This chain joins TRBV7-2 and TRBJ1-5; D is ambiguous. Trimming shortened V by 2 bases and J by 5 bases, and 10 bases separated the two germline ends. CDR3 length: 14 residues. Germline CDR1 is SGHTA and CDR2 is FQGNSA. This chain's CDR3 is CASSLFFRDQPQHF. The CDR3 DNA reads as TGTGCCAGCAGCTTATTCTTCCGGGATCAGCCCCAGCATTTT.

The V gene is TRBV2, the J gene TRBJ2-3; a weak D match, TRBD1 (6 bases). V shed 7 bases and J shed 2 bases, with 19 bases lying between them. Germline V gene sequence: CDR1 SNHLY, CDR2 FYNNEI. This CDR3 region has 16 residues. The CDR3 sequence: CASTHPIQGYTDTQYF. The CDR3 bases are TGTGCCAGCACTCACCCCATACAGGGCTACACAGATACGCAGTATTTT.

The chain joins TRBV30 to TRBJ1-6, with D possibly matching TRBD1 (6 bases). CDR1 and CDR2 (germline): GTSNPN, SVGIG (reference sequence). V was shortened by 0 bases and J by 9 bases, with 9 bases between the two germline ends. The CDR3 loop spans 13 amino acids. The CDR3 sequence: CAWSVQGGSPLHF. In DNA, the CDR3 is TGTGCCTGGAGTGTACAGGGTGGTTCACCCCTCCACTTT.

This chain connects TRBV10-3 to TRBJ1-3, with 7 bases matching TRBD1. This CDR3 spans 16 amino acids. Germline CDR1 ENHRY, CDR2 SYGVKD. The ends lost 3 bases at V and 1 base at J; junction bases unmatched: 6. The CDR3 sequence is CAISEGRGFSGNTIYF. The CDR3 DNA reads TGTGCCATCAGTGAAGGCAGGGGGTTTTCTGGAAACACCATATATTTT.